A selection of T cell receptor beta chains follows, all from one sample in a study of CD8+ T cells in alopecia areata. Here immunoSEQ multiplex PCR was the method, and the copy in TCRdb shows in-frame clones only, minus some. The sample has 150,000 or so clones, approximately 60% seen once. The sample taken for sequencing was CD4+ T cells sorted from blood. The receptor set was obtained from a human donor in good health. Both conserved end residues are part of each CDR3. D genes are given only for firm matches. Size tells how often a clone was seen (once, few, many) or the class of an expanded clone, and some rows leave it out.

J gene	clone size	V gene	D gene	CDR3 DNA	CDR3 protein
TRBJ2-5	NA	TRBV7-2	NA	TGTGCCAGCAGCTTAATGAGGACAACGGAGACCCAGTACTTC	CASSLMRTTETQYF
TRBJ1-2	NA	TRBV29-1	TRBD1	TGCAGCGGGGGGACAGTCGGAAATGGCTACACCTTC	CSGGTVGNGYTF
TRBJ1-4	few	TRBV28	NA	TGTGCCAGCATTCCTGGGGCCAGGGTTGATGAAAAACTGTTTTTT	CASIPGARVDEKLFF
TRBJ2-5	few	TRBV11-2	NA	TGTGCCAGCAGTTACAGGGAGACCCAGTACTTC	CASSYRETQYF
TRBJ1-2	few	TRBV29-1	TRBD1	TGCAGCGGGCTAACAGGGGCCTATGGCTACACCTTC	CSGLTGAYGYTF
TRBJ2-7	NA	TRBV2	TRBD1	TGTGCCAGCAGGACGGGACAGGCGTCCTACGAGCAGTACTTC	CASRTGQASYEQYF
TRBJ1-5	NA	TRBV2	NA	TGTGCCAGCAGTGATGGGGGGCTACGCCAGCCCCAGCATTTT	CASSDGGLRQPQHF
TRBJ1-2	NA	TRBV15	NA	TGTGCCACCAGCGTCAGATTTTCTGACGGCTACACCTTC	CATSVRFSDGYTF
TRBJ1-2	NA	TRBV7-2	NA	TGTGCCAGCAGCTTAGAACCGAGCTATGGCTACACCTTC	CASSLEPSYGYTF
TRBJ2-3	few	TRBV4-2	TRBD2	TGTGCCAGCAGTCAACAAGCGGGAGATGGCACAGATACGCAGTATTTT	CASSQQAGDGTDTQYF
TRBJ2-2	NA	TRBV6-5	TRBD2	TGTGCCAGTAGGGGCGGGAGAGCAAGTACCGGGGAGCTGTTTTTT	CASRGGRASTGELFF
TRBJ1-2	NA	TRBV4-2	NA	TGTGCCAGCAGCCAAGAGGCGGGAGGCTACACCTTC	CASSQEAGGYTF
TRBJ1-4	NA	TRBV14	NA	TGTGCCAGCAGCGAATTTACCCGGGCAACTAATGAAAAACTGTTTTTT	CASSEFTRATNEKLFF
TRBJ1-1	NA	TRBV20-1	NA	TGCAGTGCTTCCGGCCGGGAGGGAGCTTTCTTT	CSASGREGAFF
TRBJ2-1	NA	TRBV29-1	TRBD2	TGCAGCGTTGAAGAGAATCGGCTAGCGGGACCCAATGAGCAGTTCTTC	CSVEENRLAGPNEQFF
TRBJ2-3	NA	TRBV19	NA	TGTGCCAGTAGTATAGCATCAGGGGCGACGCAGTATTTT	CASSIASGATQYF
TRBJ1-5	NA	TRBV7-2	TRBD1	TGTGCCAGCAGCCCCGGACAGGGAAGCAATCAGCCCCAGCATTTT	CASSPGQGSNQPQHF
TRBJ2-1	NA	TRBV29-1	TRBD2	TGCAGCGTTGGGGCTAGCGGGGTTACCTACAATGAGCAGTTCTTC	CSVGASGVTYNEQFF
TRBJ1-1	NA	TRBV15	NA	TGTGCCACCAGCAGACGAGTGGACGGTGAAGCTTTCTTT	CATSRRVDGEAFF
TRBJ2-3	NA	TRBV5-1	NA	TGCGCCAGCAGCTTCGATTCGGCATCTAGCACAGATACGCAGTATTTT	CASSFDSASSTDTQYF
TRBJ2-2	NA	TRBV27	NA	TGTGCCAGCAGACACCGACAGATTACCGGGGAGCTGTTTTTT	CASRHRQITGELFF
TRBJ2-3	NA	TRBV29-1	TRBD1	TGCAGCGTTTGGACAGGGGAGAGGGATACGCAGTATTTT	CSVWTGERDTQYF